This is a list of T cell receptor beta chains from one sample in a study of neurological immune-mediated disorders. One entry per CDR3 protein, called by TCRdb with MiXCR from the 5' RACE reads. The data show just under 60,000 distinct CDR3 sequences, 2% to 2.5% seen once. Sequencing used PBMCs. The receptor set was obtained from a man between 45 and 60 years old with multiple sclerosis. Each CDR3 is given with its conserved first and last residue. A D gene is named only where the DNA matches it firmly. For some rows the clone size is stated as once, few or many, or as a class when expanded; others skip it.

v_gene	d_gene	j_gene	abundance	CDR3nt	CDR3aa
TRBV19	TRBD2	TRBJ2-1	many	TGTGCCAGTAGCACCTTAGCGGGGAAAAACAATGAGCAGTTCTTC	CASSTLAGKNNEQFF
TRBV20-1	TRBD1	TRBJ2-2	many	TGCAGTGCTAGTCCAGGACAGGTCAACACCGGGGAGCTGTTTTTT	CSASPGQVNTGELFF
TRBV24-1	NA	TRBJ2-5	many	TGTGCCACCTCCGACTCTACATTTGAAGAGACCCAGTACTTC	CATSDSTFEETQYF
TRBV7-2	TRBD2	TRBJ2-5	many	TGTGCCAGCAGCCCCAGACGGGGAGGGACGCAAGAGACCCAGTACTTC	CASSPRRGGTQETQYF
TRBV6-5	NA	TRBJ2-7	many	TGTGCCAGCAGCCCGCCCGGGGAAGCCGAGCAGTACTTC	CASSPPGEAEQYF
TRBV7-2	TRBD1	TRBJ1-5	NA	TGTGCCAGCAGCCGACACAGGGGGCGGGGAAAGCGTCAGCCCCAGCATTTT	CASSRHRGRGKRQPQHF
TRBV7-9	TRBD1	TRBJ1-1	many	TGTGCCAGCAGCTACCCGACAGGGGCCGGGACTGAAGCTTTCTTT	CASSYPTGAGTEAFF
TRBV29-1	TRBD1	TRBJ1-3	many	TGCAGCGTTCGTGGACAGGGCGGTGGAAACACCATATATTTT	CSVRGQGGGNTIYF
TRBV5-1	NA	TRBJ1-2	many	TGCGCCAGCAGCTTGGACAGTCCTAACTATGGCTACACCTTC	CASSLDSPNYGYTF
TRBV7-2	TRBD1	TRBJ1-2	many	TGTGCCAGCAGCTTAACAGGGGGAAATGACTATGGCTACACCTTC	CASSLTGGNDYGYTF
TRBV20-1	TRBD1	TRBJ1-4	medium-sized	TGCAGTGCTACACAGGGGGCAAGTAATGAAAAACTGTTTTTT	CSATQGASNEKLFF
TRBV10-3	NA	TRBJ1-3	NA	TGTGCCATCACCAGAGGGGAGCTTCGAGCCGGAAACACCATATATTTT	CAITRGELRAGNTIYF
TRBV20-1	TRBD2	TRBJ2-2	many	TGCAGTGCTAGACCGACTAGCGTGGGCACCGGGGAGCTGTTTTTT	CSARPTSVGTGELFF
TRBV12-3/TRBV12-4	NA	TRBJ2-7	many	TGTGCCAGCAGTTTAATAGGGCAGGGCTACGAGCAGTACTTC	CASSLIGQGYEQYF
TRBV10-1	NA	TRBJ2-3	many	TGCGCCAGCAGTGAAGAACTAGCATTTGAGCCGGATACGCAGTATTTT	CASSEELAFEPDTQYF
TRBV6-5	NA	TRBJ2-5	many	TGTGCCAGCAGTTACGCGGGGACTCTCCAAGAGACCCAGTACTTC	CASSYAGTLQETQYF
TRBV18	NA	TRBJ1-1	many	TGTGCCAGCTCACCCGGGGCCTTGGGCACTGAAGCTTTCTTT	CASSPGALGTEAFF
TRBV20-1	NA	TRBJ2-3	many	TGCAGTGCCACCCACGATACGCAGTATTTT	CSATHDTQYF
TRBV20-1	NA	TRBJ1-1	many	TGCAGTGCTAGTGAAGGGTACACTGAAGCTTTCTTT	CSASEGYTEAFF
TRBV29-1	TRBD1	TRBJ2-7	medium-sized	TGCAGCGTTGAAGACCCACAGGGGGCCTACGAGCAGTACTTC	CSVEDPQGAYEQYF
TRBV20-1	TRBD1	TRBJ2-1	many	TGCAGTGCGACCCGGGACAGGGGTGGCACGTTAGGATTCAATGAGCAGTTCTTC	CSATRDRGGTLGFNEQFF
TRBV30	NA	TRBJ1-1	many	TGTGCCTGTCAGGGAGACACTGAAGCTTTCTTT	CACQGDTEAFF
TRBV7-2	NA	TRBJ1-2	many	TGTGCCAGCAGCTTATTCACAGGTCTCTATGGCTACACCTTC	CASSLFTGLYGYTF
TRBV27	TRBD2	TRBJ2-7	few	TGTGCCAGCAGTAGGACTAGGACCTCCTACGAGCAGTACTTC	CASSRTRTSYEQYF
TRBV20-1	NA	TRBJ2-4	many	TGCAGTGCCCCCTGGGGAGGGGGAGCCAAAAACATTCAGTACTTC	CSAPWGGGAKNIQYF
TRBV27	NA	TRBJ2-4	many	TGTGCCAGCAGAGCGCAGGGGGGTATGGAACAGGAGTACTTC	CASRAQGGMEQEYF
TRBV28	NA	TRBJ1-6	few	TGTGCCAGCAGTTCTCACTCAGGGAGGTATAATTCACCCCTCCACTTT	CASSSHSGRYNSPLHF
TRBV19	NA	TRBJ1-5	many	TGTGCCAGTAGTATAGATCGGGGGTCGGAGCCCCAGCATTTT	CASSIDRGSEPQHF
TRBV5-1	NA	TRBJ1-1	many	TGCGCCAGCAGCTCGAGAGGGGTGGGGGTGAACACTGAAGCTTTCTTT	CASSSRGVGVNTEAFF
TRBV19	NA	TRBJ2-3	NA	TGTGCCAGTATGGAGGTGGCGTCTTTTCCAGATACGCAGTATTTT	CASMEVASFPDTQYF
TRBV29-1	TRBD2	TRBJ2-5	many	TGCAGCGGCGGACTAGCGGGGGGGCCAGAGACCCAGTACTTC	CSGGLAGGPETQYF
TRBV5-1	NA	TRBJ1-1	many	TGCGCCAGCAGCTTTGGGGCAGCCTTAGTGAACACTGAAGCTTTCTTT	CASSFGAALVNTEAFF
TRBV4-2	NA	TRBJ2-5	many	TGTGCCAGCAGCCAAGATTTAACCGCAGGGAGGGAGACCCAGTACTTC	CASSQDLTAGRETQYF
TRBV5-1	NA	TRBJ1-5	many	TGCGCCAGCAGCTGGGGCGGGGGAGAACAGCCCCAGCATTTT	CASSWGGGEQPQHF
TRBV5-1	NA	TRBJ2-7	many	TGCGCCAGCAGCTTGACTCCTTCCTACGAGCAGTACTTC	CASSLTPSYEQYF
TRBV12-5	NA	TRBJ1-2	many	TGTGCTAGTGCGCCCGAGGGGAGGGCGGGGGGCTACACCTTC	CASAPEGRAGGYTF
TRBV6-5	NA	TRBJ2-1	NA	TGTGCCAGCAGTCCTCTACAGGGTATCTACAATGAGCAGTTCTTC	CASSPLQGIYNEQFF
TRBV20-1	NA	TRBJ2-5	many	TGCAGTGCTAGGTGGATGGGCCAAGAGACCCAGTACTTC	CSARWMGQETQYF
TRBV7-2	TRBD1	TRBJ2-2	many	TGTGCCAGCAGCTTAGTCCAGGGGGCCGGGGAGCTGTTTTTT	CASSLVQGAGELFF
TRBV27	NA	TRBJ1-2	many	TGTGCCAGCAGTTTGAAGGGAATCGGCTATGGCTACACCTTC	CASSLKGIGYGYTF
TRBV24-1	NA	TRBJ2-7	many	TGTGCCACCAGTGATGGATACGAGCAGTACTTC	CATSDGYEQYF
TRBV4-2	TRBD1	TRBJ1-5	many	TGTGCCAGCAGCCAAGATCTGGACAGGGGGCTCTTTAGCAATCAGCCCCAGCATTTT	CASSQDLDRGLFSNQPQHF
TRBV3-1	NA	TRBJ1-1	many	TGTGCCAGCAGCCAAGGCAGGGGCGCTGAAGCTTTCTTT	CASSQGRGAEAFF
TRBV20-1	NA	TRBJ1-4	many	TGCAGTGCTAGAGGGGTGGGTGCTAATGAAAAACTGTTTTTT	CSARGVGANEKLFF
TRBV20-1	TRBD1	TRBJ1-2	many	TGCAGTGCCCTGAGACAGGGCGCTAGGGGCTATGGCTACACCTTC	CSALRQGARGYGYTF
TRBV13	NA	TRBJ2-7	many	TGTGCCAGCAGCTTAGGGCGCGGGGCCAACTACGAGCAGTACTTC	CASSLGRGANYEQYF
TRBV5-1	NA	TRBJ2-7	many	TGCGCCAGCAGCTGGCAGGGGAACGAGCAGTACTTC	CASSWQGNEQYF
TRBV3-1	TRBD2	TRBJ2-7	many	TGTGCCAGCAGCCCCCTTCGGGGGGTTCTGGGCGAGCAGTACTTC	CASSPLRGVLGEQYF
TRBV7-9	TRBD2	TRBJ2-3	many	TGTGCCAGCAGCCCACCCGGGGGACTAGCGGGGGGGCCTCTCGCAGATACGCAGTATTTT	CASSPPGGLAGGPLADTQYF
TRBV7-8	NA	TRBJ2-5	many	TGTGCCAGCGGGATGTTAATTCAAGAGACCCAGTACTTC	CASGMLIQETQYF